The source of this TCR beta chain is a study of T cell repertoires and leukemia-associated antigens. TCRdb processed the 5' RACE reads anew with MiXCR; each CDR3 protein has one entry. The table records about 9,800 distinct CDR3 sequences, less than 55% of them present only once. Study results and limitations: Whether expanded clones are antigen-specific and functional remains untested.

The length of the CDR3 is 15 residues. Germline V gene sequence: CDR1 LGHDT, CDR2 YNNKEL (reference sequence). V lost 3 bases, J lost 1 base, and 7 bases lay in between. Before use, CD3+ T cells rested overnight in serum-free medium. Remarks on this clonotype: Its antigen is not known.

The V call is TRBV3-1, the J call TRBJ2-6; TRBD1 might be the D (6 bases). This receptor was identified in a female donor in good health. Sequenced material: CD3+ T cells sorted from blood and cultured. The CDR3, as DNA: TGTGCCAGCAGCCATACAGGGTCTGGGGCCAACGTCCTGACTTTC. Translation gives CASSHTGSGANVLTF.